This passage covers 13 T cell receptor beta chains from one sample sequenced in a study of vaccination effects on CD4 cells after COVID-19. TCRdb keeps only in-frame clones here, not all; method: immunoSEQ multiplex PCR. The table includes 78,000 or so clones, 78% detected once. Their antigens are not known. ViraFEST expansion of antigen-specific CD4+ T cells with viral peptide pools preceded sequencing. When more than 9 days of culture had elapsed, CD4+ T cells were isolated. Nucleocapsid antibodies stayed negative before and after vaccination, showing no earlier SARS-CoV-2 infection. The sequencing here drew on CD4+ T cells from PBMCs cultured with SARS-CoV-2 spike peptides, taken before COVID-19 vaccination. These receptors were taken from a human donor who received a COVID-19 vaccine.

The V and J genes are TRBV5-4 and TRBJ2-5, with D possibly being TRBD2 (6 bases). V was pared by 4 bases and J by 2 bases, with 15 bases between. Germline V CDR1 and CDR2: SGHNT, YYREEE (reference sequence). CDR3 length equals 15 residues. This CDR3 is CASSTGSKEQETQYF. DNA of the CDR3: TGTGCCAGCAGCACCGGGAGTAAGGAACAAGAGACCCAGTACTTC.

V is TRBV27 and J is TRBJ1-2; weak D call: TRBD1 (5 bases). CDR1 and CDR2 (germline): MNHEY, SMNVEV (reference sequence). This CDR3 is built from 15 residues. Trimming stripped 8 bases from V and 2 bases from J, with 18 bases between. The CDR3 loop is CASSQPGTGNYGYTF. The CDR3 bases are TGTGCCAGCTCTCAACCCGGGACGGGAAACTATGGCTACACCTTC.

The chain recombines TRBV10-1 with TRBJ2-1; D possibly matches TRBD1 or TRBD2 (5 bases each). The CDR3 sequence is 12 residues long. The V end lost 1 base, the J end lost 7 bases, and 5 bases lay between the germline ends. Germline CDR1 reads WNHNN; CDR2 reads SYGVQD (reference sequence). Here the CDR3 reads CASSEWGNEQFF. Written as DNA, the CDR3 is TGCGCCAGCAGTGAGTGGGGGAATGAGCAGTTCTTC.

This rearrangement joins TRBV6-6 to TRBJ1-1; D gene ambiguous. V lost 6 bases to trimming and J lost 2 bases, with 19 bases between them. The CDR3 is made up of 16 amino acids. Germline CDR1 is MNHNY and CDR2 is SVGAGI (reference sequence). The CDR3, as DNA: TGTGCCAGCAGCCCCGCGGGGTCCACAGTCAACACTGAAGCTTTCTTT. Translation gives CASSPAGSTVNTEAFF.

The count of this clone is one. The rearrangement links TRBV28 to TRBJ1-4; D unresolved. The CDR3 runs to 15 residues. V was shortened by 7 bases and J by 0 bases, with 12 bases between the two germline ends. Germline CDR1 reads MDHEN; CDR2 reads SYDVKM. CDR3 loop: CASTKSRATNEKLFF. CDR3 nucleotide sequence: TGTGCCAGCACCAAAAGTCGAGCAACTAATGAAAAACTGTTTTTT.

The chain links TRBV7-2 to TRBJ1-2; D ambiguous. V was trimmed by 6 bases and J by 3 bases, leaving 17 bases between them. This CDR3 is built from 15 residues. Germline V gene lookup returns CDR1 SGHTA and CDR2 FQGNSA. The CDR3 DNA reads TGTGCCAGCAGTCCCAGGACGGTGACTGACTATGGCTACACCTTC. This encodes CASSPRTVTDYGYTF.

The chain recombines TRBV12-3 or TRBV12-4 with TRBJ2-4; the D call may be TRBD1 or TRBD2 (5 bases each). This CDR3 contains 13 residues. V was clipped by 8 bases and J by 8 bases, with 16 bases between them. The CDR3 region has the DNA TGTGCCAGCGGACACGAGGGGAGAGACATTCAGTACTTC. It specifies CASGHEGRDIQYF.

The gene calls are TRBV12-3 or TRBV12-4 and TRBJ1-1; no firm D call. This CDR3 comprises 13 residues. The V gene lost 6 bases and the J gene lost 10 bases, with 18 bases spanning the gap. For the CDR3, the DNA is TGTGCCAGCAGCTCCCTACGGGGATTAGGAGCTTTCTTT. Amino acids: CASSSLRGLGAFF.

This clone was seen ten or more times. The rearrangement joins TRBV13 to TRBJ1-2; 7 bases align to TRBD1. The CDR3 has 15 amino acids. Losses at the gene ends were 2 bases for V and 3 bases for J; bases not matched to a gene: 6. Germline values: CDR1 PRHDT, CDR2 FYEKMQ (reference sequence). This chain's CDR3 is CASSLFRDRYYGYTF. The CDR3 DNA is TGTGCCAGCAGCTTATTTAGGGACAGATACTATGGCTACACCTTC.

This clone was seen a few times. The chain couples TRBV7-2 to TRBJ1-2, with 7 nucleotides matching TRBD1. The germline V gene has CDR1 SGHTA and CDR2 FQGNSA. This CDR3 is built from 14 residues. Trimming removed 5 bases from V and 5 bases from J; junction bases left unmatched: 8. The CDR3 coding sequence is TGTGCCAGCAGCATTCCTGACAGGGTGTATGGCTACACCTTC. It is translated as CASSIPDRVYGYTF.

V and J are TRBV5-1 and TRBJ2-6; D is unclear. The germline CDR1 and CDR2 sequences are SGHRS and YFSETQ. V gave up 1 base and J gave up 0 bases, with 5 bases separating them. This CDR3 is 15 amino acids long. The DNA for the CDR3 is TGCGCCAGCAGCTTGATTGCCTCTGGGGCCAACGTCCTGACTTTC. Protein sequence: CASSLIASGANVLTF.

The table lists this clone with a count of one. The chain has TRBV27 and TRBJ2-1; 13 nucleotides align to TRBD2. CDR1 is MNHEY and CDR2 is SMNVEV in the germline V gene (reference sequence). The junction had 8 bases not matched to a gene; V was cut back by 5 bases and J by 4 bases. The CDR3 totals 17 residues. In DNA form, the CDR3 reads TGTGCCAGCAGTACACTCAGGACTAGCGGGGGTTACAATGAGCAGTTCTTC. Translated: CASSTLRTSGGYNEQFF.

V usage is TRBV5-8 and J usage is TRBJ1-4; possible D gene TRBD1, 5 bases. The V gene's germline CDR1 is SGHTS and CDR2 YDEGEE. Trimming pared 4 bases from V and 5 bases from J, leaving 12 bases between. CDR3 length: 14 amino acids. As DNA, the CDR3 is TGTGCCAGCAGCCGGGGGGGGAGGAATGAAAAACTGTTTTTT. Amino acid sequence: CASSRGGRNEKLFF.